This TCR beta chain stems from a study of regulatory T cells in long-lasting Graves disease. Findings and limits, study-wide: A limited number of samples was an acknowledged limitation. Persistent patients shared more public clonotypes (under 3,000) than newly diagnosed patients (966).

Trimming took 6 bases from V and 3 from J, leaving 12 bases between them. The CDR3 runs 13 residues. The germline V gene encodes CDR1 MNHNS and CDR2 SASEGT. Arm-PCR of CDR3 regions and iRepertoire HTBI primers were the basis on which TCR beta libraries were built. TCRdb re-analysed the multiplex PCR reads in MiXCR, keeping a single row per CDR3 protein. The sample consists of hundreds of thousands of distinct CDR3 sequences, approximately 16% of them appearing once. With regard to this clonotype: Its antigen is unknown.

Time point described: newly diagnosed GD, antithyroid drugs for less than 3 months. RNA isolated from PBMCs was used to make the TCR library. The sample also formed part of further work on T cells in Graves' hyperthyroidism and ophthalmopathy. As reported in that work: Graves' hyperthyroidism was deemed stable given no ophthalmopathy progression within 18 months.

Specimen: peripheral blood mononuclear cells (PBMCs), collected at new diagnosis, from a patient treated with antithyroid drugs. The rearrangement links TRBV6-1 to TRBJ2-7; D ambiguous. This TCR was recovered from a woman between 35 and 50 years old with Graves disease. Here the CDR3 DNA reads TGTGCCAGCAGGCGGCCGGAGTACTACGAGCAGTACTTC. It translates to CASRRPEYYEQYF.